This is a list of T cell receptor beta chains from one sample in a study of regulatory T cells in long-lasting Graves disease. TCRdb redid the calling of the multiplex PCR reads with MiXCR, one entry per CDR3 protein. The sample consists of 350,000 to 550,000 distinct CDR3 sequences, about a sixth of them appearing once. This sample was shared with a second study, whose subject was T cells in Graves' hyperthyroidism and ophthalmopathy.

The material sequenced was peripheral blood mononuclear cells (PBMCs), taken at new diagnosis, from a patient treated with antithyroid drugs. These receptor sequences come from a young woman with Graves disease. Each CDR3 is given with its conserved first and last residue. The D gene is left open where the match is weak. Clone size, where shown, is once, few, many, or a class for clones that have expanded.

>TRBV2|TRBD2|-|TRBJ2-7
CASSASGSDPYEQYF
TGTGCCAGCAGCGCAAGCGGGAGTGACCCCTACGAGCAGTACTTC
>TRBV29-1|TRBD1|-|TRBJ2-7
CSVQGTGSSSYEQYF
TGCAGCGTCCAAGGGACAGGGTCCAGCTCCTACGAGCAGTACTTC
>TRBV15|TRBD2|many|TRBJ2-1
CATSREPRPTSGRGNEQFF
TGTGCCACCAGCAGAGAGCCCCGCCCGACTAGCGGGAGGGGTAATGAGCAGTTCTTC
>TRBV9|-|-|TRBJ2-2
CASSLWSGELFF
TGTGCCAGCAGCCTCTGGTCCGGGGAGCTGTTTTTT
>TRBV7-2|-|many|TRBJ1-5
CASSLTPQGNQPQHF
TGTGCCAGCAGTTTGACTCCCCAGGGGAATCAGCCCCAGCATTTT
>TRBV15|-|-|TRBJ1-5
CATSRGWPSNQPQHF
TGTGCCACCAGCAGAGGATGGCCGTCAAATCAGCCCCAGCATTTT
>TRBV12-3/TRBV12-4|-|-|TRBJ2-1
CASSLLGQGPHNEQFF
TGTGCCAGCAGTTTATTGGGGCAGGGTCCCCACAATGAGCAGTTCTTC
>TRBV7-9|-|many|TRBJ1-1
CATSRLVNTEAFF
TGTGCCACCAGCCGGTTGGTGAACACTGAAGCTTTCTTT
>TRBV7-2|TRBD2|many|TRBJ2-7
CASSSGLAGQYF
TGTGCCAGCAGCAGTGGACTAGCGGGGCAGTACTTC
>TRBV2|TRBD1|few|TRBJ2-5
CASSEPDRGLETQYF
TGTGCCAGCAGTGAACCTGACAGGGGGCTTGAGACCCAGTACTTC
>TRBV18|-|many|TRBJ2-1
CASSPPQRYNEQFF
TGTGCCAGCTCACCACCACAGCGCTACAATGAGCAGTTCTTC
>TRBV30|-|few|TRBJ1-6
CASRDTNNSPLHF
TGTGCCTCTCGGGACACTAATAATTCACCCCTCCACTTT
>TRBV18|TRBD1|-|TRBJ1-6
CASSQVQGDNSPLHF
TGTGCCAGCTCACAAGTACAGGGGGACAATTCACCCCTCCACTTT
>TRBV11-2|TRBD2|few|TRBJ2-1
CASSSSGLAGYNEQFF
TGTGCCAGCAGCTCCTCAGGACTAGCGGGATACAATGAGCAGTTCTTC
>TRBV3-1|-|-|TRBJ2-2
CASSPSDGDRELFF
TGTGCCAGCAGCCCCTCCGATGGAGACCGGGAGCTGTTTTTT
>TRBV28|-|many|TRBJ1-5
CASSVGGISNQPQHF
TGTGCCAGCTCGGTGGGGGGGATTAGCAATCAGCCCCAGCATTTT
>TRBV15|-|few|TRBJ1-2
CATSRDQKANYGYTF
TGTGCCACCAGCAGAGATCAAAAAGCTAACTATGGCTACACCTTC
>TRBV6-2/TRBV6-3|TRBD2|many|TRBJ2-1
CASAKAGRTYNEQFF
TGTGCCAGCGCTAAAGCGGGGCGTACCTACAATGAGCAGTTCTTC
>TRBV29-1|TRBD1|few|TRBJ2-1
CSVEDRPDRGRAPPYF
TGCAGCGTTGAAGACCGACCGGACAGGGGAAGGGCCCCCCCGTACTTC
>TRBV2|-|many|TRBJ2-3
CANSHEGGRSTDTQYF
TGTGCCAACAGTCACGAGGGGGGACGGAGCACAGATACGCAGTATTTT
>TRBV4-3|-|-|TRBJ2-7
CASSQLHHYEQYF
TGCGCCAGCAGCCAACTACACCATTACGAGCAGTACTTC
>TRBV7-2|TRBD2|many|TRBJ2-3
CASSPRPAGASGVSADTQYF
TGTGCCAGCAGCCCCCGGCCCGCGGGAGCTAGCGGGGTCTCGGCAGATACGCAGTATTTT
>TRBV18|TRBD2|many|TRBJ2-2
CASSPLAGAANTGELFF
TGTGCCAGCTCACCATTGGCGGGAGCGGCGAACACCGGGGAGCTGTTTTTT
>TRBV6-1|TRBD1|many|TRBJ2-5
CASSNRDRGQETQYF
TGTGCCAGCAGTAACCGGGACAGGGGGCAAGAGACCCAGTACTTC
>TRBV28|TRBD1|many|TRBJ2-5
CASSWGQGKLTQYF
TGTGCCAGCAGTTGGGGACAGGGAAAACTGACCCAGTACTTC
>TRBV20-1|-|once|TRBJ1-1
CSARDFGKNTEAFF
TGCAGTGCTAGAGATTTTGGCAAGAACACTGAAGCTTTCTTT
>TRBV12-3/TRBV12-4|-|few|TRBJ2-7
CASSPTAGSYEQYF
TGTGCCAGCAGTCCAACTGCCGGGAGTTACGAGCAGTACTTC
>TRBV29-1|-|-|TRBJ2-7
CSVGVLGEQYF
TGCAGCGTTGGGGTTTTGGGTGAGCAGTACTTC
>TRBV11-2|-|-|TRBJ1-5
CASSPRADQPQHF
TGTGCCAGCAGCCCCAGGGCGGATCAGCCCCAGCATTTT
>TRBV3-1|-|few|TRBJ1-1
CASSQEGGQWGGEAFF
TGTGCCAGCAGCCAAGAAGGAGGTCAGTGGGGCGGTGAAGCTTTCTTT
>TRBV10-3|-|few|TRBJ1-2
CAISATPDGANYGYTF
TGTGCCATCAGTGCAACTCCGGACGGCGCTAACTATGGCTACACCTTC
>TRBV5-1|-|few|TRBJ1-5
CASSLGQDSNQPQHF
TGCGCCAGCAGCTTGGGGCAGGATAGCAATCAGCCCCAGCATTTT
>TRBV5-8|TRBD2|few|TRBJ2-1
CASSLVVAGGPFGSYNEQFF
TGTGCCAGCAGCTTGGTGGTAGCGGGAGGGCCCTTTGGCTCCTACAATGAGCAGTTCTTC
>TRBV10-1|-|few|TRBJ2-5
CASSDTDTFGETQYF
TGCGCCAGCAGTGATACGGACACGTTCGGGGAGACCCAGTACTTC
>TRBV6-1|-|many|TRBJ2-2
CASSPQRPGELFF
TGTGCCAGCAGTCCACAGCGCCCCGGGGAGCTGTTTTTT
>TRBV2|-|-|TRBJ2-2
CASSSSPTGELFF
TGTGCCAGCAGTTCTAGTCCAACCGGGGAGCTGTTTTTT
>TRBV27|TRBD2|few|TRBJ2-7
CASSLSPAGGSYEQYF
TGTGCCAGCAGTTTATCGCCGGCGGGAGGGTCCTACGAGCAGTACTTC
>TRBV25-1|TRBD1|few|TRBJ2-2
CASNPGQGASRTGELFF
TGTGCCAGCAACCCCGGACAGGGGGCGTCGAGAACCGGGGAGCTGTTTTTT
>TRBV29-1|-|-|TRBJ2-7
CSVVRGAYEQYF
TGCAGCGTTGTAAGGGGGGCCTACGAGCAGTACTTC
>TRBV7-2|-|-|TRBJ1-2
CASSAGGRGAAYTF
TGTGCCAGCAGCGCTGGGGGGCGCGGTGCGGCCTACACCTTC
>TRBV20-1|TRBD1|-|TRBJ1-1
CRPGQGITEAFF
TGCAGACCGGGACAGGGGATCACTGAAGCTTTCTTT
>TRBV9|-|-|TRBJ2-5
CASSVGSNQETQYF
TGTGCCAGCAGCGTAGGGTCCAACCAAGAGACCCAGTACTTC